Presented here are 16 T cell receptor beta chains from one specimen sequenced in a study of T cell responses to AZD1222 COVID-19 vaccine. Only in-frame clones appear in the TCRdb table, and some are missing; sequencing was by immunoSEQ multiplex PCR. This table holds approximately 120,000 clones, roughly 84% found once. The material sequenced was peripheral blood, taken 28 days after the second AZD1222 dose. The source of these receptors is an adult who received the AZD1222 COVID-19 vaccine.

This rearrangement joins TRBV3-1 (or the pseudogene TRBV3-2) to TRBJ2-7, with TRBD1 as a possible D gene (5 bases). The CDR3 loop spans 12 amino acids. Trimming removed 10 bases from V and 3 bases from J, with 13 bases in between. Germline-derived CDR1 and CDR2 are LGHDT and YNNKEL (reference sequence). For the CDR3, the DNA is TGTGCCACCCGGGCGCAGGGCTACGAGCAGTACTTC. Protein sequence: CATRAQGYEQYF.

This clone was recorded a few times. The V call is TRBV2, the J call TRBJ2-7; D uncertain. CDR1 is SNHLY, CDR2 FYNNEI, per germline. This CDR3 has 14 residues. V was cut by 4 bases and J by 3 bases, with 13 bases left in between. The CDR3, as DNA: TGTGCCAGCAGTGTTGACCTGGCGGACTACGAGCAGTACTTC. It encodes CASSVDLADYEQYF.

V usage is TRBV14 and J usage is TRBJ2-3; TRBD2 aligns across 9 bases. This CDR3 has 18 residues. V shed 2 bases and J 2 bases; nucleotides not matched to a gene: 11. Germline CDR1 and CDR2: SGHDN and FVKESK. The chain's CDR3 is CASSQFVGLAGITDTQYF. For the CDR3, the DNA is TGTGCCAGCAGCCAATTCGTTGGGCTAGCGGGGATCACAGATACGCAGTATTTT.

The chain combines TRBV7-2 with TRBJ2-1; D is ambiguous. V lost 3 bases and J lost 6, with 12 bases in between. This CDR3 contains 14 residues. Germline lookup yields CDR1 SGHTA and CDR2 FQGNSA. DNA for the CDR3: TGTGCCAGCAGCTTCACCGGACCTGGCAATGAGCAGTTCTTC. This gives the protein CASSFTGPGNEQFF.

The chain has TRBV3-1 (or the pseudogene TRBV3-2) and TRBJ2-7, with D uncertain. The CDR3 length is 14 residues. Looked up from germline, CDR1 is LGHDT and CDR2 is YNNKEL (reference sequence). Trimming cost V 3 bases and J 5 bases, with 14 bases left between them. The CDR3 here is CASSHRRQADEQYF. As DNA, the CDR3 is TGTGCCAGCAGCCATCGCCGGCAGGCTGACGAGCAGTACTTC.

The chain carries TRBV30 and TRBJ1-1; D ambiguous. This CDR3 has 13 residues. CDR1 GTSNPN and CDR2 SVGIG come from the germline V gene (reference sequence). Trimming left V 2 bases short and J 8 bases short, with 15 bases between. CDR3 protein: CAWSLWGTAEAFF. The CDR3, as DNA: TGTGCCTGGAGTTTGTGGGGAACCGCCGAAGCTTTCTTT.

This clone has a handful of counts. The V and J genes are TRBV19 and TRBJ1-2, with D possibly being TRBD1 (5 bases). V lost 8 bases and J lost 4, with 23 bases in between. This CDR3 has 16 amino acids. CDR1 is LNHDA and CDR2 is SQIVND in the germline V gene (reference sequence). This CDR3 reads CASVKPPGLGTYGYTF. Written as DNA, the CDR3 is TGTGCCAGTGTCAAACCCCCCGGACTGGGGACCTATGGCTACACCTTC.

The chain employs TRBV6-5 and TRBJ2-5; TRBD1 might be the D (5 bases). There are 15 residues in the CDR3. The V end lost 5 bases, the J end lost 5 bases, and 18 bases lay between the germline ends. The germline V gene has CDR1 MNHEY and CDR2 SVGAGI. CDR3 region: CASSLDSLTGETQYF. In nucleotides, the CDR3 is TGTGCCAGCAGTCTCGACAGCCTGACTGGGGAGACCCAGTACTTC.

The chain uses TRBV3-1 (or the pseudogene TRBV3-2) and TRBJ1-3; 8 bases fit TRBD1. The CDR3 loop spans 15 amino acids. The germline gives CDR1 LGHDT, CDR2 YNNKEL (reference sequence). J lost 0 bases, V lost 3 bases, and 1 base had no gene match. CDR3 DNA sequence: TGTGCCAGCAGCCAGGGACAGGCCTCTGGAAACACCATATATTTT. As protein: CASSQGQASGNTIYF.

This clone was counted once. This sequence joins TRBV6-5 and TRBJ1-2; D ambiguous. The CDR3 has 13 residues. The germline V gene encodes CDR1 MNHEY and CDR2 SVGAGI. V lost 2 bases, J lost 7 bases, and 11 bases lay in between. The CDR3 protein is CASSYAAPVGYTF. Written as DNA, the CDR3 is TGTGCCAGCAGTTACGCTGCCCCCGTTGGCTACACCTTC.

In DNA, the CDR3 is TGCGCCAGCAGTGAGTCGAATGAAGGAGGACAAAACATTCAGTACTTC. It encodes CASSESNEGGQNIQYF. V is TRBV10-1 and J is TRBJ2-4; D is possibly TRBD2 (5 bases). Germline V lookup: CDR1 WNHNN, CDR2 SYGVQD (reference sequence). The V and J ends lost 0 bases and 5 bases respectively, with 14 bases between them. The CDR3 sequence is 16 residues long.

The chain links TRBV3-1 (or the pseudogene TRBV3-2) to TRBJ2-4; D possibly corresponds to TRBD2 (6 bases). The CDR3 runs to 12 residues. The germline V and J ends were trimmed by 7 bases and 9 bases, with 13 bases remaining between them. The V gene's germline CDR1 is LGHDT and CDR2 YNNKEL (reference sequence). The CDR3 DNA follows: TGTGCCAGCATGAGAACAGCGGGCATTCAGTACTTC. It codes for CASMRTAGIQYF.

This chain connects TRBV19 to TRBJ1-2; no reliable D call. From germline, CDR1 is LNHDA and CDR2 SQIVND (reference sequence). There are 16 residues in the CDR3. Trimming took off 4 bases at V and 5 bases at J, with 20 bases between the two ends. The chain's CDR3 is CASSRPQSWAWYGYTF. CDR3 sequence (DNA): TGTGCCAGTAGTAGGCCCCAGAGCTGGGCTTGGTATGGCTACACCTTC. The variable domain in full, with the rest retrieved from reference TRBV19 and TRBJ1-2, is DGGITQSPKYLFRKEGQNVTLSCEQNLNHDAMYWYRQDPGQGLRLIYYSQIVNDFQKGDIAEGYSVSREKKESFPLTVTSAQKNPTAFYLCASSRPQSWAWYGYTFGSGTRLTVV.

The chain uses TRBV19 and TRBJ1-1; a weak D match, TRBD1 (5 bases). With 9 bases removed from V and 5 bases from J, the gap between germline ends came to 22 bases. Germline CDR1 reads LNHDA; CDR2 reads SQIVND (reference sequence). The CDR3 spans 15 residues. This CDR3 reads CASEPSQWRGTEAFF. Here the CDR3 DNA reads TGTGCCAGCGAACCCAGTCAGTGGCGGGGGACTGAAGCTTTCTTT.

Here the CDR3 DNA reads TGTGCCAGCAGACAGGGGTCTTTCACCTACGAGCAGTACTTC. Its translation: CASRQGSFTYEQYF. The J gene is TRBJ2-7, the V gene TRBV6-5; 7 nucleotides line up with TRBD1. Trimming removed 6 bases from V and 2 bases from J; junction bases left unmatched: 7. CDR3 size: 14 residues. CDR1 is MNHEY, CDR2 SVGAGI, per germline.

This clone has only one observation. DNA of the CDR3: TGTGCCAGTAGTATAGGATCAGGGGGATTCAATCAGCCCCAGCATTTT. This translates into CASSIGSGGFNQPQHF. The genes are TRBV19 and TRBJ1-5, with 7 nucleotides matching TRBD1. Germline CDR1 reads LNHDA; CDR2 reads SQIVND (reference sequence). CDR3 size: 16 residues. V lost 1 base to trimming and J lost 3 bases; unmatched junction nucleotides: 6.